Below are 27 T cell receptor beta chains sequenced from a single sample in a study of CD8 T cells in ankylosing spondylitis. TCRdb ran MiXCR on the 5' RACE reads and lists one entry per CDR3 protein. Seen here are about 100,000 distinct CDR3 sequences, less than 25% observed once, and the top ten hold roughly an eighth. Sequenced: synovial fluid, either unsorted or a sorted T cell fraction (not recorded which). These receptors all stem from a male donor with ankylosing spondylitis.

This clonotype was seen more than once but under ten times. V is TRBV27 and J is TRBJ2-1; TRBD2 might be the D (6 bases). The V gene lost 0 bases and the J gene lost 3 bases, with 18 bases spanning the gap. The CDR3 runs to 18 residues. Germline loops: CDR1 MNHEY, CDR2 SMNVEV (reference sequence). CDR3 sequence reads: CASSLSPGTSSLYNEQFF. The CDR3 DNA follows: TGTGCCAGCAGTTTATCCCCCGGGACTTCCTCACTCTACAATGAGCAGTTCTTC.

The rearrangement links TRBV7-6 to TRBJ1-3; the D gene is possibly TRBD1 (6 bases). Trimming stripped 7 bases from V and 2 bases from J, with 21 bases between. There are 17 residues in the CDR3. Germline V gene sequence: CDR1 SGHVS, CDR2 FNYEAQ. CDR3 nucleotide sequence: TGTGCCAGCACCCGGGGAGCAACAGGGATCGCTGGAAACACCATATATTTT. It yields the protein CASTRGATGIAGNTIYF.

The chain uses TRBV11-3 and TRBJ2-2; 9 nucleotides agree with TRBD1. The CDR3 has 16 amino acids. Unmatched junction bases numbered 8, after V lost 3 bases and J lost 6 bases. Germline-derived CDR1 and CDR2 are SGHNT and YENEEA. The CDR3 is CASSFSQGALAGELFF. Written as DNA, the CDR3 is TGTGCCAGCAGCTTCTCACAGGGGGCGTTGGCCGGGGAGCTGTTTTTT.

This clonotype was recorded a few times. CDR3 region: CASSFATDTQYF. The DNA for the CDR3 is TGTGCCAGCAGCTTCGCCACAGATACGCAGTATTTT. The chain is built from TRBV5-5 and TRBJ2-3; D is uncertain. V lost 2 bases and J 2 bases, leaving 3 bases between the germline ends. Looked up from germline, CDR1 is SGHKS and CDR2 is YYEKEE (reference sequence). The CDR3 extends over 12 amino acids.

The V gene is TRBV5-1, the J gene TRBJ1-6; D might be TRBD1 (5 bases). V was pared by 1 base and J by 7 bases, with 18 bases between. Germline loops: CDR1 SGHRS, CDR2 YFSETQ. There are 17 residues in the CDR3. CDR3 loop: CASSLSSGRVDNSPLHF. CDR3 bases: TGCGCCAGCAGCTTGTCTTCGGGCAGGGTAGACAATTCACCCCTCCACTTT.

The gene calls are TRBV2 and TRBJ1-1; D is perhaps TRBD1 (6 bases). The CDR3 has 11 amino acids. V lost 6 bases and J 8 bases, leaving 10 bases between the germline ends. The germline CDR1 and CDR2 sequences are SNHLY and FYNNEI. In DNA form, the CDR3 reads TGTGCCAGCAGGACGACAGGAGAAGCTTTCTTT. Its protein is CASRTTGEAFF. The entire variable domain, with the rest obtained from reference TRBV2 and TRBJ1-1, is as follows: EPEVTQTPSHQVTQMGQEVILRCVPISNHLYFYWYRQILGQKVEFLVSFYNNEISEKSEIFDDQFSVERPDGSNFTLKIRSTKLEDSAMYFCASRTTGEAFFGQGTRLTVV.

In its sample, this clonotype was seen many times. CDR3 bases: TGTGCCAGCAGCTTAGATAGCGGGAGGTCCACCGGGGAGCTGTTTTTT. It encodes CASSLDSGRSTGELFF. The J gene is TRBJ2-2, the V gene TRBV11-3; 10 bases match TRBD2. CDR1 is SGHNT and CDR2 is YENEEA in the germline V gene. The trim removed 0 bases at V and 4 bases at J, leaving 2 bases unmatched. The CDR3 length is 16 residues.

This clonotype appeared a few times. The rearrangement joins TRBV30 to TRBJ1-3, with a weak D call TRBD1 (5 bases). The CDR3 runs 16 residues. Germline V gives CDR1 GTSNPN, CDR2 SVGIG (reference sequence). Trimming pared 2 bases from V and 2 bases from J, leaving 16 bases between. DNA for the CDR3: TGTGCCTGGAGTTTTCACCGGGGCCAAGCTGGAAACACCATATATTTT. Its protein product is CAWSFHRGQAGNTIYF.

V and J are TRBV29-1 and TRBJ2-5; 11 bases agree with TRBD2. Germline V lookup: CDR1 SQVTM, CDR2 ANQGSEA. The CDR3 length is 12 residues. Germline trimming cut 7 bases from V and 3 bases from J; bases unmatched to any gene: 1. CDR3 coding DNA: TGCAGCGGACTAGCGGGGAAAGAGACCCAGTACTTC. Its translation is CSGLAGKETQYF.

This clonotype was observed many times. The chain employs TRBV5-1 and TRBJ2-3, with D hard to call. This CDR3 is built from 14 residues. Per the germline V gene, CDR1 is SGHRS and CDR2 is YFSETQ. V gave up 4 bases and J gave up 4 bases, with 13 bases separating them. This CDR3 reads CASSIEELADTQYF. DNA for the CDR3: TGCGCCAGCAGCATAGAGGAGCTCGCAGATACGCAGTATTTT.

V usage is TRBV12-5 and J usage is TRBJ2-2, with TRBD2 as a possible D gene (6 bases). The germline V gene encodes CDR1 LGHNT and CDR2 FRNRAP. The V end lost 6 bases, the J end lost 7 bases, and 15 bases lay between the germline ends. The CDR3 has 14 residues. The CDR3, as DNA: TGTGCTAGTGGCCCGACTAGAAGGAGCGGGGAGCTGTTTTTT. Translated, it gives CASGPTRRSGELFF.

This clonotype was seen once. V is TRBV6-1 and J is TRBJ2-3; D gene uncertain. V shed 6 bases and J shed 3 bases, with 10 bases lying between them. There are 13 residues in the CDR3. Germline V gives CDR1 MNHNS, CDR2 SASEGT. CDR3 sequence (DNA): TGTGCCAGCAGATTTTTATCTACAGATACGCAGTATTTT. Translated, it gives CASRFLSTDTQYF.

This clonotype was recorded a few times. J is TRBJ2-6 and V is TRBV5-1, with TRBD2 as a possible D gene (6 bases). Per the germline V gene, CDR1 is SGHRS and CDR2 is YFSETQ. The CDR3 runs to 15 residues. V lost 7 bases, J lost 0 bases, and 11 bases lay in between. The CDR3 nucleotides are TGCGCCAGCGCTGGGGGGAACTCTGGGGCCAACGTCCTGACTTTC. The encoded protein is CASAGGNSGANVLTF.

This clonotype was observed a few times. This sequence joins TRBV4-1 and TRBJ1-4; no reliable D call. The CDR3 length is 18 residues. The germline gives CDR1 MGHRA, CDR2 YSYEKL. The V gene lost 0 bases and the J gene lost 3 bases, with 17 bases spanning the gap. The CDR3 coding sequence is TGCGCCAGCAGCCAAGATGAAGGTTTGGCCACCTCTAATGAAAAACTGTTTTTT. It encodes CASSQDEGLATSNEKLFF.

J is TRBJ1-2 and V is TRBV15, with 9 bases identical to TRBD1. Looked up from germline, CDR1 is LNHNV and CDR2 is YYDKDF (reference sequence). The CDR3 loop spans 14 amino acids. V lost 3 bases to trimming and J lost 4 bases; unmatched junction nucleotides: 3. For the CDR3, the DNA is TGTGCCACCAGCAGGGGACAGGGAACCTATGGCTACACCTTC. Translating gives CATSRGQGTYGYTF.

The chain carries TRBV20-1 and TRBJ2-7, with 8 bases aligning to TRBD2. V shed 0 bases, J shed 7 bases, and the junction held 8 bases outside the gene matches. The V gene's germline CDR1 is DFQATT and CDR2 SNEGSKA (reference sequence). This CDR3 region has 14 residues. This chain's CDR3 is CSARDAGGQDEQYV. The DNA for the CDR3 is TGCAGTGCTAGAGATGCGGGGGGCCAGGATGAGCAGTACGTC.

This clonotype was seen only a few times. This chain connects TRBV20-1 to TRBJ2-3; maybe TRBD1 (5 bases). Germline-derived CDR1 and CDR2 are DFQATT and SNEGSKA (reference sequence). V gave up 6 bases and J gave up 0 bases, with 10 bases separating them. CDR3 size: 13 residues. CDR3 in DNA: TGCAGTGCAAGGGGTTTTAGCACAGATACGCAGTATTTT. Its translation is CSARGFSTDTQYF.

The CDR3 DNA reads TGTGCCACCAGTGTTAGTAGGGGACTCGCCGACACAGATACGCAGTATTTT. Its protein is CATSVSRGLADTDTQYF. This chain uses TRBV24-1 with TRBJ2-3; tentative D call: TRBD2 (6 bases). The CDR3 extends over 17 amino acids. The V end lost 5 bases, the J end lost 2 bases, and 19 bases lay between the germline ends. From germline, CDR1 is KGHDR and CDR2 SFDVKD.

At least ten counts were recorded for this clonotype. This chain links TRBV12-3 or TRBV12-4 with TRBJ2-1, with 12 bases matching TRBD2. The CDR3 has 16 residues. The junction had 13 bases not matched to a gene; V was cut back by 8 bases and J by 8 bases. The CDR3 sequence is CASSPRASGRADEQFF. DNA of the CDR3: TGTGCCAGCTCTCCGAGGGCTAGCGGGAGGGCCGATGAGCAGTTCTTC.

The rearrangement joins TRBV12-3 or TRBV12-4 to TRBJ1-4; weak D call: TRBD1 (5 bases). The V and J ends lost 1 base and 3 bases respectively, with 12 bases between them. The CDR3 covers 16 residues. In DNA, the CDR3 is TGTGCCAGCAGTTTAGGGGGGTCAGGCCCTAATGAAAAACTGTTTTTT. Translated: CASSLGGSGPNEKLFF.

This chain uses TRBV24-1 with TRBJ2-1; TRBD2 is a possible D gene (5 bases). V was shortened by 10 bases and J by 8 bases, with 14 bases between the two germline ends. The CDR3 is 12 residues long. The germline gives CDR1 KGHDR, CDR2 SFDVKD. The CDR3, as DNA: TGTGCCACTGGGCGGGTTGTAGATGAGCAGTTCTTC. As protein: CATGRVVDEQFF.

This clonotype was seen a handful of times. The chain uses TRBV12-3 or TRBV12-4 and TRBJ2-2; 10 bases line up with TRBD1. This CDR3 is 16 amino acids long. V shed 3 bases, J shed 7 bases, and the junction held 8 bases outside the gene matches. CDR3 in DNA: TGTGCCAGCAGTTTCGGGGACAGGGGAATGTTCGGGGAGCTGTTTTTT. Protein product: CASSFGDRGMFGELFF.

As for this clonotype: Germline and junction disagree at one end, which may indicate a read error. This chain uses TRBV20-1 with TRBJ2-2; 14 positions agree with TRBD2. CDR3 length: 17 amino acids. In germline, CDR1 is DFQATT, CDR2 SNEGSKA (reference sequence). CDR3 amino acids: CCATGTSGRVNTGELFF. The CDR3 DNA is TGCTGTGCTACCGGGACTAGCGGGAGAGTTAACACCGGGGAGCTGTTTTTT.

The chain joins TRBV20-1 to TRBJ2-1; 12 bases are a match to TRBD2. The junction had 7 bases not matched to a gene; V was cut back by 0 bases and J by 7 bases. The CDR3 length is 16 residues. Germline V gene data show CDR1 as DFQATT and CDR2 as SNEGSKA (reference sequence). The CDR3 bases are TGCAGTGCTAGAGACCCACTAGCGGGAGGATATAATGAGCAGTTCTTC. Protein: CSARDPLAGGYNEQFF.

The chain carries TRBV12-3 or TRBV12-4 and TRBJ1-1; D gene unclear. CDR3 length: 13 amino acids. Trimming cost V 1 base and J 4 bases, with 7 bases left between them. Written as DNA, the CDR3 is TGTGCCAGCAGTTTAGACCAGGCCACTGAAGCTTTCTTT. Translating it yields CASSLDQATEAFF.

This clonotype is a singleton in its sample. V usage is TRBV12-3 or TRBV12-4 and J usage is TRBJ1-2, with 8 bases aligning to TRBD1. V lost 7 bases, J lost 8 bases, and 15 bases stayed unmatched. The CDR3 runs 15 residues. CDR3 DNA sequence: TGTGCCAGCATTCGAGGGCAGGGGGCCCCTTACGGCTACACCTTC. Translation gives CASIRGQGAPYGYTF.

V and J are TRBV10-2 and TRBJ2-6, with D unclear. The length of the CDR3 is 19 residues. Trimming pared 3 bases from V and 1 base from J, leaving 19 bases between. The germline V gene has CDR1 WSHSY and CDR2 SAAADI. The CDR3 region has the DNA TGCGCCAGCAGTGATGGCCGGATCCTTAGGAGTTCTGGGGCCAACGTCCTGACTTTC. This gives the protein CASSDGRILRSSGANVLTF.